One sample yielded the 6 T cell receptor beta chains listed below, sequenced in a study of blood T cell repertoires in COVID-19. TCRdb's copy holds only in-frame clones and misses some; the assay was immunoSEQ multiplex PCR. In the table there are more than 40,000 clones, around nine tenths of which are singletons. Sequences were obtained from peripheral blood. Receptor source: a man between 60 and 70 years old with acute or convalescent COVID-19.

The chain links TRBV3-1 (or the pseudogene TRBV3-2) to TRBJ2-5; 13 nucleotides match TRBD2. V gave up 4 bases and J gave up 2 bases; unmatched junction bases: 1. The CDR3 runs 15 residues. Germline lookup yields CDR1 LGHDT and CDR2 YNNKEL (reference sequence). The CDR3 DNA sequence: TGTGCCAGCAGCCCGGGACTAGCGGGGCAAGAGACCCAGTACTTC. Its protein product is CASSPGLAGQETQYF.

This CDR3 is CASSQAVGGGYTF. The CDR3 nucleotides are TGCGCCAGCAGCCAAGCCGTCGGCGGAGGCTACACCTTC. The chain has TRBV4-3 and TRBJ1-2; D is uncertain. Germline CDR1 reads LGHNA; CDR2 reads YSLEER. Trimming shortened V by 1 base and J by 8 bases, and 11 bases separated the two germline ends. The length of the CDR3 is 13 residues.

This clone was recorded once. The genes are TRBV5-4 and TRBJ2-5, with TRBD2 identical over 7 bases. V gave up 1 base and J gave up 2 bases; unmatched junction bases: 2. This CDR3 region has 14 residues. CDR1 is SGHNT and CDR2 is YYREEE in the germline V gene (reference sequence). The CDR3: CASSLPGGQETQYF. The CDR3 DNA sequence: TGTGCCAGCAGCTTGCCCGGGGGGCAAGAGACCCAGTACTTC.

This clone has a handful of counts. The rearrangement uses TRBV19 and TRBJ1-1; 8 bases agree with TRBD1. Trimming removed 9 bases from V and 11 bases from J; junction bases left unmatched: 17. The CDR3 is made up of 14 amino acids. Germline values: CDR1 LNHDA, CDR2 SQIVND (reference sequence). The CDR3 is CASGGDRGYGVAFF. DNA for the CDR3: TGTGCCAGCGGTGGAGACAGGGGCTACGGTGTGGCTTTCTTT.

The chain links TRBV6-1 to TRBJ2-5; D remains unclear. This CDR3 region has 15 residues. CDR1 and CDR2 (germline): MNHNS, SASEGT. V gave up 0 bases and J gave up 2 bases, with 10 bases separating them. CDR3 in amino acids: CASSEAQAEQETQYF. CDR3 DNA sequence: TGTGCCAGCAGTGAAGCGCAGGCAGAGCAAGAGACCCAGTACTTC.

The table lists this clone with a count of one. J is TRBJ2-1 and V is TRBV14; 8 bases are shared with TRBD1. Germline lookup yields CDR1 SGHDN and CDR2 FVKESK. The CDR3 runs 16 residues. V trimming: 0 bases; J trimming: 3 bases; junction bases outside the gene matches: 4. Here the CDR3 reads CASSQDRGTGYNEQFF. The CDR3 DNA is TGTGCCAGCAGCCAAGATCGTGGGACAGGCTACAATGAGCAGTTCTTC.